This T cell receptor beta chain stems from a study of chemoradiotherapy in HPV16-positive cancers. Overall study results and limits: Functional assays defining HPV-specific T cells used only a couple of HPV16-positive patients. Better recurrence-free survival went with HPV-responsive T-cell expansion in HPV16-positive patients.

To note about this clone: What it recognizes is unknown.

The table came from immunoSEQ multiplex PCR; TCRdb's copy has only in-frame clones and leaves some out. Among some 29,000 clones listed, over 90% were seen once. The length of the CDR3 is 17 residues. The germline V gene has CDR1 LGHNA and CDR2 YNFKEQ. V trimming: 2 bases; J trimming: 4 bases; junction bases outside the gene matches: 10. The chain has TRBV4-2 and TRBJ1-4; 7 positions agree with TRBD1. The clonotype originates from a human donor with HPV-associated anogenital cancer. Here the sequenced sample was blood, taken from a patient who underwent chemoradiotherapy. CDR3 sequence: CASSQTRDSLSNEKLFF. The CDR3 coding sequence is TGTGCCAGCAGCCAAACCCGGGACAGCCTGAGTAATGAAAAACTGTTTTTT.